This T cell receptor (beta chain) originates from a study of blood T cell repertoires in COVID-19. The wider study: Sites across the United States, Italy and Spain contributed samples from acute and convalescent COVID-19. T cells, B-cell-depleted T cells, or PBMCs provided the cDNA or gDNA that served as material.

Per the authors' pipeline: Amplified reference gene primers provided the basis for estimating nucleated cell counts. Only in-frame clones appear in the TCRdb table, and some are missing; sequencing was by immunoSEQ multiplex PCR. For V, J and clone size, that table is used; D and trimming come from the DNA. The sample lists under 250,000 clones, 80% to 90% occurring once. The table lists this clone with a count of one. The CDR3 runs to 13 residues. The V end was cut by 5 bases, the J end by 0 bases, with 8 bases between. Per germline, CDR1 SGHVS and CDR2 FQNEAQ. The genes are TRBV7-8 and TRBJ2-7; unclear D gene. This receptor was identified in a man older than 75 with acute or convalescent COVID-19. Sequencing was carried out using peripheral blood. The CDR3 DNA sequence: TGTGCCAGCAGCCGCCCCAGCTCCTACGAGCAGTACTTC. Its protein is CASSRPSSYEQYF.